This record covers a single T cell receptor (beta chain). Its cognate antigen is unknown. The intended depth for sequencing was 1 in 200,000 to 1 in 1 million T cells. Some clones are missing from TCRdb's copy, which holds only in-frame ones; the method was immunoSEQ multiplex PCR. The table records roughly 150,000 clones, nearly 90% of them present only once. This entry is derived from a study of cytotoxic CD8 clonotypes in ibrutinib-treated CLL. Study results and caveats: Higher clonality was seen at ibrutinib response and a return toward baseline at progression. Against age-matched healthy donors, baseline clonality ran higher and tracked circulating CD8+ T-cell counts.

CDR1 is GTSNPN, CDR2 SVGIG, per germline (reference sequence). CDR3 length: 12 amino acids. V dropped 7 bases and J dropped 0 bases, with 9 bases sitting between them. The gene calls are TRBV30 and TRBJ1-1; D is unclear. The TCR comes from a human donor with chronic lymphocytic leukemia. The material sequenced was PBMCs, taken at disease progression, from a patient treated with ibrutinib. CDR3 nucleotides: TGTGCCTCGGTTGGGGTGAACACTGAAGCTTTCTTT. It specifies CASVGVNTEAFF.